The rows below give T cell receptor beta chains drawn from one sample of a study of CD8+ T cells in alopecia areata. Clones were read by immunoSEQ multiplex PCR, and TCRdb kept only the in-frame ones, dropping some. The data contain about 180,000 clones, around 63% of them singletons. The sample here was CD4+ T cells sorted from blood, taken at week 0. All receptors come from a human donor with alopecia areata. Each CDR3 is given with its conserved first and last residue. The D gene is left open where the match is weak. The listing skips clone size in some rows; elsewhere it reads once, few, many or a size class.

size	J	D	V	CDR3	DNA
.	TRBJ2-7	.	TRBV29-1	CSVKGFSYEQYF	TGCAGCGTTAAAGGGTTTTCGTACGAGCAGTACTTC
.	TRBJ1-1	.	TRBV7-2	CASSHMVGKTFF	TGTGCCAGCAGCCATATGGTAGGGAAGACTTTCTTT
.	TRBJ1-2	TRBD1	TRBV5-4	CASSVRDRVGYGYTF	TGTGCCAGCAGCGTTAGGGACAGGGTGGGCTATGGCTACACCTTC
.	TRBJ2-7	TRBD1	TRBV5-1	CASSAAGTGGYEQYF	TGCGCCAGCAGCGCGGCAGGGACAGGGGGATACGAGCAGTACTTC
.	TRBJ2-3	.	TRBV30	CAWSVQDTQYF	TGTGCCTGGAGTGTACAAGATACGCAGTATTTT
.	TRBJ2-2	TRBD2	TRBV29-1	CSVEEGLAGTGELFF	TGCAGCGTTGAAGAGGGGCTAGCGGGGACCGGGGAGCTGTTTTTT
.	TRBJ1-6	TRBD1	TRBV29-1	CRGQGTRNDSPLHF	TGCAGGGGACAGGGTACGCGAAATGATTCACCCCTCCACTTT
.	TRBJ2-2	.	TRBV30	CAWVGQPNTGELFF	TGTGCCTGGGTGGGGCAGCCGAACACCGGGGAGCTGTTTTTT
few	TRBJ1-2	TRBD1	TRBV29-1	CSADRGGYTF	TGCAGCGCAGACAGGGGCGGCTACACCTTC
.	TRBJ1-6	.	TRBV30	CAWIPAGREFRSPLHF	TGTGCCTGGATTCCAGCGGGCAGGGAATTTCGTTCACCCCTCCACTTT
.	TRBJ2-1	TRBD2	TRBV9	CASSVGLAGGGNEQFF	TGTGCCAGCAGCGTAGGACTAGCGGGGGGAGGCAATGAGCAGTTCTTC
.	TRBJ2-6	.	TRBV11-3	CASQRSSGANVLTF	TGTGCCAGCCAACGCAGCTCTGGGGCCAACGTCCTGACTTTC
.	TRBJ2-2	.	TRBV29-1	CSGTRDLNTGELFF	TGCAGCGGTACCCGAGACCTTAACACCGGGGAGCTGTTTTTT
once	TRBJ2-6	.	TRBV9	CASSTRGASGANVLTF	TGTGCCAGCAGCACACGCGGGGCCTCTGGGGCCAACGTCCTGACTTTC
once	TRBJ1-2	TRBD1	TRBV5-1	CASSSGQGYGYTF	TGCGCCAGCAGCTCCGGACAGGGGTATGGCTACACCTTC
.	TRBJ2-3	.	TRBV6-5	CASSYTRNTDTQYF	TGTGCCAGCAGTTACACCCGCAACACAGATACGCAGTATTTT
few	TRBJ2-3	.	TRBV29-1	CSAGYTDTQYF	TGCAGCGCGGGTTACACAGATACGCAGTATTTT
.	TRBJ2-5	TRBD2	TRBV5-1	CASTQTSGQETQYF	TGCGCCAGCACCCAGACTAGCGGCCAAGAGACCCAGTACTTC
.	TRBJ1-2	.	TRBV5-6	CASSLEMRGDYGYTF	TGTGCCAGCAGCCTCGAAATGAGGGGCGACTATGGCTACACCTTC
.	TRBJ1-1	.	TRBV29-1	CSVEPLGGNTEAFF	TGCAGCGTTGAACCGTTAGGCGGAAACACTGAAGCTTTCTTT
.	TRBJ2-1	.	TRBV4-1	CASSQEGGGSSYNEQFF	TGCGCCAGCAGCCAAGAGGGTGGTGGGAGCTCCTACAATGAGCAGTTCTTC
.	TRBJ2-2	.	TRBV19	CASRTGTGELFF	TGTGCCAGTAGAACGGGCACCGGGGAGCTGTTTTTT
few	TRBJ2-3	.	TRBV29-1	CSLVLSDTQYF	TGCAGCCTCGTTTTATCAGATACGCAGTATTTT
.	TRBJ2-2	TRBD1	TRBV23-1	CASSPSGQANTGELFF	TGCGCCAGCAGTCCCAGCGGACAGGCGAACACCGGGGAGCTGTTTTTT
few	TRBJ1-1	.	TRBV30	CAGTSQGEAFF	TGTGCTGGGACATCGCAGGGAGAAGCTTTCTTT
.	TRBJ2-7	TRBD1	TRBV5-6	CASSRKGQGAYEQYF	TGTGCCAGCAGCCGAAAAGGACAGGGGGCCTACGAGCAGTACTTC
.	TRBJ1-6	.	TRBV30	CAWTAGDDSPLHF	TGTGCCTGGACAGCGGGCGACGATTCACCCCTCCACTTT
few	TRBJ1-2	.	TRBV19	CASSPPTAVYGYTF	TGTGCCAGTAGTCCACCGACGGCTGTCTATGGCTACACCTTC
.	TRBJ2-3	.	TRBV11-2	CASSLHRLADTQYF	TGTGCCAGCAGCTTACACAGGCTGGCAGATACGCAGTATTTT
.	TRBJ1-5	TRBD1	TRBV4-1	CASSQALGTADQPQHF	TGCGCCAGCAGCCAGGCCTTGGGGACAGCGGATCAGCCCCAGCATTTT
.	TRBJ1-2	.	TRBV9	CASSVALGDDYGYTF	TGTGCCAGCAGCGTAGCTTTGGGGGATGACTATGGCTACACCTTC
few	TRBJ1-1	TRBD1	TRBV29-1	CSVTGQGRSTEAFF	TGCAGCGTCACAGGACAGGGGCGTAGCACTGAAGCTTTCTTT
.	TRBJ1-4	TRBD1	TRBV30	CAWSVGIVQGNEKLFF	TGTGCCTGGAGTGTAGGGATCGTACAGGGGAATGAAAAACTGTTTTTT
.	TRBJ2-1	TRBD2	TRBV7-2	CASSLKDRLAGGFYNEQFF	TGTGCCAGCAGCTTAAAGGACAGGCTAGCGGGGGGTTTCTACAATGAGCAGTTCTTC
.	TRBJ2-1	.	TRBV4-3	CASSQEPGDEQFF	TGCGCCAGCAGCCAAGAACCGGGTGATGAGCAGTTCTTC
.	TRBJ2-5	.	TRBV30	CAWSVSYLETQYF	TGTGCCTGGAGTGTATCCTATCTCGAGACCCAGTACTTC
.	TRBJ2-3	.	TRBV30	CAWRAGTDTQYF	TGTGCCTGGAGAGCCGGCACAGATACGCAGTATTTT
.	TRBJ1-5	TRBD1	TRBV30	CAWTPQGVPGNQPQHF	TGTGCCTGGACCCCCCAGGGGGTTCCGGGCAATCAGCCCCAGCATTTT
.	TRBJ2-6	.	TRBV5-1	CASSYPTRDGNSGANVLTF	TGCGCCAGCAGCTACCCTACCCGGGACGGGAACTCTGGGGCCAACGTCCTGACTTTC
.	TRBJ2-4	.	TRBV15	CATSLQPNKLAKNIQYF	TGTGCCACCAGCCTCCAACCGAATAAACTCGCCAAAAACATTCAGTACTTC
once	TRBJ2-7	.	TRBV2	CASSASRYEQYF	TGTGCCAGCAGTGCCTCACGCTACGAGCAGTACTTC
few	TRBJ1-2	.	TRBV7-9	CASSLKSGSDYGYTF	TGTGCCAGCAGCTTAAAATCCGGGTCCGACTATGGCTACACCTTC
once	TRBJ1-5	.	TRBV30	CAWSVGQNQPQHF	TGTGCCTGGAGTGTAGGGCAGAATCAGCCCCAGCATTTT
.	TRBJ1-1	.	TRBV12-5	CASGPGTEAFF	TGTGCTAGTGGTCCAGGGACTGAAGCTTTCTTT
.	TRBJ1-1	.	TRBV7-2	CATQQGLEAFF	TGTGCCACCCAACAGGGACTTGAAGCTTTCTTT
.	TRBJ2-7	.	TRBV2	CASGEGGHEQYF	TGTGCCAGCGGTGAGGGGGGCCACGAGCAGTACTTC
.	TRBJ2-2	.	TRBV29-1	CSVSGTRTGELFF	TGCAGCGTATCCGGGACCCGGACCGGGGAGCTGTTTTTT
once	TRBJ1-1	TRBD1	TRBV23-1	CATKTDRVGTEAFF	TGCGCCACGAAGACTGACAGGGTGGGCACTGAAGCTTTCTTT
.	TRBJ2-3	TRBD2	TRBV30	CAWSVLSSGGSDTQYF	TGTGCCTGGAGTGTTTTGTCTAGCGGGGGTTCAGATACGCAGTATTTT
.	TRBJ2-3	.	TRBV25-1	CASCVGSTTDTQYF	TGTGCCAGTTGCGTCGGGTCAACCACAGATACGCAGTATTTT
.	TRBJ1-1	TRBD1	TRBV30	CAWMGQPNTEAFF	TGTGCCTGGATGGGACAGCCGAACACTGAAGCTTTCTTT
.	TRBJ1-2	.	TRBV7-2	CASSLLGTGNGYTF	TGTGCCAGCAGCCTACTGGGGACGGGAAATGGCTACACCTTC
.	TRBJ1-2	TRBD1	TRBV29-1	CSVVDQGASYGYTF	TGCAGCGTTGTTGATCAGGGGGCCAGCTATGGCTACACCTTC